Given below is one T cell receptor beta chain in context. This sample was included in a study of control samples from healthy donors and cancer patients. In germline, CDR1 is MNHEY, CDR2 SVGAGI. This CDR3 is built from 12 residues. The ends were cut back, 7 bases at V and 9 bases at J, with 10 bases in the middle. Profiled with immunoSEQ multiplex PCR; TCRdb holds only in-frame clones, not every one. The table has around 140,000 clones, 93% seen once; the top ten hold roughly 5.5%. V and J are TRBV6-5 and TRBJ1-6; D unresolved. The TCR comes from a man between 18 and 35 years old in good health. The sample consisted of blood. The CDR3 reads CASMRSGSPLHF. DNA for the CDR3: TGTGCCAGCATGAGGTCGGGTTCACCCCTCCACTTT.